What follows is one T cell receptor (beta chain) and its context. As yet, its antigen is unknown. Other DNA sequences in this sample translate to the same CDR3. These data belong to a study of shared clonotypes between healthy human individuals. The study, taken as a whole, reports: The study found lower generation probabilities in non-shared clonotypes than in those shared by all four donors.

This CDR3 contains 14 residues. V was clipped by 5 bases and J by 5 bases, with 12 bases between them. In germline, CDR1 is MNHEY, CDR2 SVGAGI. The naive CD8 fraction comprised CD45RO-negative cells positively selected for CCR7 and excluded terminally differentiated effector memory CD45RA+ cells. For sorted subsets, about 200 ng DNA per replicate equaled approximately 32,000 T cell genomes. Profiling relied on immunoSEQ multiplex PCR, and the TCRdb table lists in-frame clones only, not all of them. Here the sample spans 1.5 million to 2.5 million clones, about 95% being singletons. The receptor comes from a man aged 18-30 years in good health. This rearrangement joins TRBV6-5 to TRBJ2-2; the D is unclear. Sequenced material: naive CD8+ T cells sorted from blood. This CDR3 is CASSPPEGTGELFF. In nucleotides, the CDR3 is TGTGCCAGCAGTCCTCCCGAAGGGACCGGGGAGCTGTTTTTT.